This T cell receptor beta chain was found in a study of response to subunit inactivated influenza vaccine. Points from the study as a whole: Authors suggested seasonal influenza vaccinations each recruit few new T cells.

This clonotype was counted at least ten times. Antigen unknown. There are 14 residues in the CDR3. The germline V gene has CDR1 SGHAT and CDR2 FQNNGV. Trimming left V 5 bases short and J 0 bases short, with 9 bases between. TCRdb used MiXCR to reprocess the RT-PCR reads, holding one entry per CDR3 protein. The data contain 450,000 to 500,000 distinct CDR3 sequences, roughly 9.8% of them singletons. The TCR comes from a man aged 50 to 60 who received an inactivated influenza vaccine. The genes are TRBV11-2 and TRBJ2-3; no reliable D call. The sample in question was PBMCs from blood, obtained around seven weeks after vaccination. The CDR3 is CASSEQHSTDTQYF. CDR3 DNA: TGTGCCAGCAGCGAACAGCATAGCACAGATACGCAGTATTTT.